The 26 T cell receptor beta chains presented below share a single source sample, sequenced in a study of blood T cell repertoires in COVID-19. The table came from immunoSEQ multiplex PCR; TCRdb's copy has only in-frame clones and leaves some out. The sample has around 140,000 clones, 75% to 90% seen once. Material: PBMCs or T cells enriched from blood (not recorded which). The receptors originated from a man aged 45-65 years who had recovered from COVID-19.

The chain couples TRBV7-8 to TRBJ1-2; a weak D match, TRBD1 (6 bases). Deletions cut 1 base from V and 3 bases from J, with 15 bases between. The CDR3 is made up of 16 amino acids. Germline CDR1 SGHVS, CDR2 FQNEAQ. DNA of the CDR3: TGTGCCAGCAGCTTAGAATCCCGGACAGATTACTATGGCTACACCTTC. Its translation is CASSLESRTDYYGYTF.

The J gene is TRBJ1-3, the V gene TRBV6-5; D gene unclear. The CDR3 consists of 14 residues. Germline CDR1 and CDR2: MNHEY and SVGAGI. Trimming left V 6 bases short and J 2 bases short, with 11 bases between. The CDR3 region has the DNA TGTGCCAGCAGAGAGCTCGGAGCTGGAAACACCATATATTTT. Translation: CASRELGAGNTIYF.

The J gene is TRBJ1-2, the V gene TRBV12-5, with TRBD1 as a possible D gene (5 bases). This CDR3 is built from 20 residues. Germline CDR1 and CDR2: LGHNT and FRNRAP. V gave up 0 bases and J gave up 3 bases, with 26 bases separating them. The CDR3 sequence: CASGLVQRGRLPGEYYGYTF. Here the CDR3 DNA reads TGTGCTAGTGGTTTGGTACAACGAGGGCGCCTGCCGGGGGAGTACTATGGCTACACCTTC.

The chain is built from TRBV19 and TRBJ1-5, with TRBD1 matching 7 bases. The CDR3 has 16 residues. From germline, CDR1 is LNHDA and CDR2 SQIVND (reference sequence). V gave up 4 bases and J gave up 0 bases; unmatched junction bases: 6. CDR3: CASSNLQGHSNQPQHF. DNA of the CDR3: TGTGCCAGTAGTAACCTACAGGGGCATAGCAATCAGCCCCAGCATTTT. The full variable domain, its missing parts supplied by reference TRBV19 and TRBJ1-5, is DGGITQSPKYLFRKEGQNVTLSCEQNLNHDAMYWYRQDPGQGLRLIYYSQIVNDFQKGDIAEGYSVSREKKESFPLTVTSAQKNPTAFYLCASSNLQGHSNQPQHFGDGTRLSIL.

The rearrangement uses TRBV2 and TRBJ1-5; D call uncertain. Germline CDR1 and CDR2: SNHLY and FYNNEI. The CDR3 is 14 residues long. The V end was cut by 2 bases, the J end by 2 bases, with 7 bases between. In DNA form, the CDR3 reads TGTGCCAGCAGTGAACGGCGGGGCAATCAGCCCCAGCATTTT. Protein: CASSERRGNQPQHF. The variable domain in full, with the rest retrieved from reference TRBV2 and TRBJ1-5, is EPEVTQTPSHQVTQMGQEVILRCVPISNHLYFYWYRQILGQKVEFLVSFYNNEISEKSEIFDDQFSVERPDGSNFTLKIRSTKLEDSAMYFCASSERRGNQPQHFGDGTRLSIL.

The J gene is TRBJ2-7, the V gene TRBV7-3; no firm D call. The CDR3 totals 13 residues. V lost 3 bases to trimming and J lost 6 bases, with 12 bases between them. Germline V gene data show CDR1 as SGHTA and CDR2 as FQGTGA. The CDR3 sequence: CASSLSIRGEQYF. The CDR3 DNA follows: TGTGCCAGCAGCTTGTCCATCAGAGGCGAGCAGTACTTC.

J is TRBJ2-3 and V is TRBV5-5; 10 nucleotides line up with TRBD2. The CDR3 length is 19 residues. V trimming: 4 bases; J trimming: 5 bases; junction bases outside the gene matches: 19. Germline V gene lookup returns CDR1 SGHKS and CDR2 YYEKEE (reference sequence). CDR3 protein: CASSKARAGGPDDLDTQYF. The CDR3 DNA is TGTGCCAGCAGCAAAGCTCGAGCGGGGGGGCCGGATGATCTAGATACGCAGTATTTT.

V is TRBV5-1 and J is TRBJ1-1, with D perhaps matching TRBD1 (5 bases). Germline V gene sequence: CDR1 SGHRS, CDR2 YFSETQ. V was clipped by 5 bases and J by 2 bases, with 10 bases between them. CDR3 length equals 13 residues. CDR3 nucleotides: TGCGCCAGCAGGACAGAAACTAACACTGAAGCTTTCTTT. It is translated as CASRTETNTEAFF.

The CDR3 DNA is TGTGCCAGCAGTCCTACTAGCGGTTACTACAATGAGCAGTTCTTC. Its translation: CASSPTSGYYNEQFF. The V call is TRBV28, the J call TRBJ2-1; 8 bases match TRBD2. The CDR3 contains 15 residues. CDR1 and CDR2 from the germline V gene are MDHEN and SYDVKM. V trimming: 5 bases; J trimming: 3 bases; junction bases outside the gene matches: 6.

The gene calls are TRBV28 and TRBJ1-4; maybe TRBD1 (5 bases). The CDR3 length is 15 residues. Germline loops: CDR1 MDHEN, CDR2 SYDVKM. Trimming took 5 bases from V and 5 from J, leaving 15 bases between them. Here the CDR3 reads CASSGNGAMNEKLFF. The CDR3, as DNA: TGTGCCAGCAGTGGTAATGGGGCGATGAATGAAAAACTGTTTTTT.

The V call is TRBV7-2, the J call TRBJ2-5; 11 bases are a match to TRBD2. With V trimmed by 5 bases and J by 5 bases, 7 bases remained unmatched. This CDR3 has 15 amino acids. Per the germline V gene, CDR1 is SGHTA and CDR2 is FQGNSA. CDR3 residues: CASSDSGGAEETQYF. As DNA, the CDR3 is TGTGCCAGCAGCGATAGCGGGGGGGCCGAGGAGACCCAGTACTTC. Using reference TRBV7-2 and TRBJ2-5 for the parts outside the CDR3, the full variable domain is GAGVSQSPSNKVTEKGKDVELRCDPISGHTALYWYRQSLGQGLEFLIYFQGNSAPDKSGLPSDRFSAERTGGSVSTLTIQRTQQEDSAVYLCASSDSGGAEETQYFGPGTRLLVL.

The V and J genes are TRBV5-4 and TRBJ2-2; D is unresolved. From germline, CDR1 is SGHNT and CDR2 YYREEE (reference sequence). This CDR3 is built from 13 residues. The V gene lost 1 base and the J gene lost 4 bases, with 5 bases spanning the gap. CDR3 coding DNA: TGTGCCAGCAGCTTGTTCCTCACCGGGGAGCTGTTTTTT. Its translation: CASSLFLTGELFF.

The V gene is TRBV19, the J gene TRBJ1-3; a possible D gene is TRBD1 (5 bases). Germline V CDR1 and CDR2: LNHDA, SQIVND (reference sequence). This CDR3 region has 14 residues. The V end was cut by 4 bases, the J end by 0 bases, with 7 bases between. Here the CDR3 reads CASSRRGSGNTIYF. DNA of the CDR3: TGTGCCAGTAGTAGAAGGGGCTCTGGAAACACCATATATTTT.

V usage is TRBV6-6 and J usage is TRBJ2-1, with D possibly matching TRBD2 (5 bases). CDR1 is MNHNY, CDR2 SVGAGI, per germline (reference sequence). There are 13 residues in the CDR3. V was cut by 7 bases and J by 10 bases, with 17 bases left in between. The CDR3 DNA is TGTGCCAGCATTCGCCGGGGAACGGGGGAGCAGTTCTTC. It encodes CASIRRGTGEQFF.

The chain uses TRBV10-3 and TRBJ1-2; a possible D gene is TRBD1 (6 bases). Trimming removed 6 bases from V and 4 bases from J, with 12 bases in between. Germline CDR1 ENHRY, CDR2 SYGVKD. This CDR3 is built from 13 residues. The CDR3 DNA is TGTGCCATCAGGCCGACAGGACCCTATGGCTACACCTTC. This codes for CAIRPTGPYGYTF.

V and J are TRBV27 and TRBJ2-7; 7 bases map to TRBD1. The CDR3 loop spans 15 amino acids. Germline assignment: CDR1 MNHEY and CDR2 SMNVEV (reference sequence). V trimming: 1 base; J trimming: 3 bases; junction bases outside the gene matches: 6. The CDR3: CASSLFRDSDYEQYF. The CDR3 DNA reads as TGTGCCAGCAGTTTATTCCGGGACAGCGACTACGAGCAGTACTTC.

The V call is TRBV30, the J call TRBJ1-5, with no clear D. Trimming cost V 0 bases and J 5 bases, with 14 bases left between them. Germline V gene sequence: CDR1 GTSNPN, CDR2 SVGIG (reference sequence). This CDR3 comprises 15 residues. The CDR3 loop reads CAWSVSRPGDQPQHF. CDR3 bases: TGTGCCTGGAGTGTAAGCCGGCCGGGAGATCAGCCCCAGCATTTT.

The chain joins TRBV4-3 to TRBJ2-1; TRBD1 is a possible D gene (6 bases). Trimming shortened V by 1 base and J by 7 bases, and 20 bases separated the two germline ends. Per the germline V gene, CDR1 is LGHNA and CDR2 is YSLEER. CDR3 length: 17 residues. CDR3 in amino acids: CASSQGNLIQGSNEQFF. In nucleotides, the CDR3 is TGCGCCAGCAGCCAAGGGAACCTAATACAGGGATCGAATGAGCAGTTCTTC.

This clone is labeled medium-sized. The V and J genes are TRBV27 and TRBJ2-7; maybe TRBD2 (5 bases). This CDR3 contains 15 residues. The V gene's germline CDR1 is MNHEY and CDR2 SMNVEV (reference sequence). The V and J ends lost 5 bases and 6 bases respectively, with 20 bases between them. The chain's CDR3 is CASSPREQHPSEQYF. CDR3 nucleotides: TGTGCCAGCAGTCCCCGGGAACAGCATCCTTCCGAGCAGTACTTC.

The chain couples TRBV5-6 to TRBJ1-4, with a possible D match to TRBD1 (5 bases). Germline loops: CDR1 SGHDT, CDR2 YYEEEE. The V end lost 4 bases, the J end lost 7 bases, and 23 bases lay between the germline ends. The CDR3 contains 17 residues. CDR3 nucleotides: TGTGCCAGCAGCATCCGGGGTCGAGGGACTTCGGGTGAAAAACTGTTTTTT. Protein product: CASSIRGRGTSGEKLFF.

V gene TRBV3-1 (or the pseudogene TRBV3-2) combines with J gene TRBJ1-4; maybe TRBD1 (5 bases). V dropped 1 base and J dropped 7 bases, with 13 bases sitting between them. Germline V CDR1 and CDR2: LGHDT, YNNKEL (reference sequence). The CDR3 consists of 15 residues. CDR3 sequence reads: CASSQVGRAGEKLFF. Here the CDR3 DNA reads TGTGCCAGCAGCCAAGTCGGCAGGGCAGGTGAAAAACTGTTTTTT.

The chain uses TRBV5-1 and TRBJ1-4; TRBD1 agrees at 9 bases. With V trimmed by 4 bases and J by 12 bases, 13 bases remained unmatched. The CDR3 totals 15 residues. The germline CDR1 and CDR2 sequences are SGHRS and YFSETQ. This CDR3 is CASSGTGWGTAELFF. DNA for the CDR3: TGCGCCAGCAGCGGGACAGGGTGGGGGACTGCGGAACTGTTTTTT.

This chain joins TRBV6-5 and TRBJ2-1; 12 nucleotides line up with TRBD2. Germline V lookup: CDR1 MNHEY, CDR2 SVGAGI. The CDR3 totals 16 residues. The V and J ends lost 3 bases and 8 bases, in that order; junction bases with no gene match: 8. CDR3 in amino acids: CASSYALAGGPYEQFF. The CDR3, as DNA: TGTGCCAGCAGTTATGCTCTAGCGGGGGGGCCTTATGAGCAGTTCTTC.

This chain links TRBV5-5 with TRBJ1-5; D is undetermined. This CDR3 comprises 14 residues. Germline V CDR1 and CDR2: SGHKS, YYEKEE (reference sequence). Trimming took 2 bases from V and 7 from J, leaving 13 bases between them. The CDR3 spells CASSLAVGVQPQHF. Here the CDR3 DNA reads TGTGCCAGCAGCTTAGCGGTGGGAGTGCAGCCCCAGCATTTT.

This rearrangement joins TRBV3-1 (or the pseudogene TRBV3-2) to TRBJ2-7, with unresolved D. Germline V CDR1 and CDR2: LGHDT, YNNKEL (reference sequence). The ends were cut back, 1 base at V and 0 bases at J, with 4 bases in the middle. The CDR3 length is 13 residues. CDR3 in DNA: TGTGCCAGCAGCCAAGGGCTCTCCTACGAGCAGTACTTC. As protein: CASSQGLSYEQYF.

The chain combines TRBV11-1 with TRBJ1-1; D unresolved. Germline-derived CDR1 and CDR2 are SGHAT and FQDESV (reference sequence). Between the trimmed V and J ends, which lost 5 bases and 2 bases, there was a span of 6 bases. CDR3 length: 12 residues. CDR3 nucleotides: TGTGCCAGCAGCCCATTTAACACTGAAGCTTTCTTT. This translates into CASSPFNTEAFF.